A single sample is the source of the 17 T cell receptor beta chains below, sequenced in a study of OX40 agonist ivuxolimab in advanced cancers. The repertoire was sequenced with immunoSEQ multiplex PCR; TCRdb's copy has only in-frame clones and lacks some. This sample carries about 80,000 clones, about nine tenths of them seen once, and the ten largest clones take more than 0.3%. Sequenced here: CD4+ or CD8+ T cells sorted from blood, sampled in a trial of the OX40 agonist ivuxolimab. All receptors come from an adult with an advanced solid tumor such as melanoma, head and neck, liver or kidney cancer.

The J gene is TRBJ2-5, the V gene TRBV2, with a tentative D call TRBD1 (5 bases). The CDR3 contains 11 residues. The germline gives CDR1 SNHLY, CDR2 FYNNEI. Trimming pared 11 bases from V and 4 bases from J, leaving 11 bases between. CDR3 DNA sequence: TGTGCCGACCTAACAGGAGAGACCCAGTACTTC. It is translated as CADLTGETQYF.

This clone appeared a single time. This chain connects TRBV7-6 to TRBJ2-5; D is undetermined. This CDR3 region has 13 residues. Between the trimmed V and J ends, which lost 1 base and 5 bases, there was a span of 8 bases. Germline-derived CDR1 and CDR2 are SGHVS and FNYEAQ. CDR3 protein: CASSLGGGETQYF. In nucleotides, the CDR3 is TGTGCCAGCAGCTTAGGTGGCGGCGAGACCCAGTACTTC.

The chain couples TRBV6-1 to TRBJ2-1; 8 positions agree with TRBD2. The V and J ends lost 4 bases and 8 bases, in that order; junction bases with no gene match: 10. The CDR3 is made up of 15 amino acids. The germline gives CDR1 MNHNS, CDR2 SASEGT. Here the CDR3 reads CASSAVGGALDEQFF. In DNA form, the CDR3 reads TGTGCCAGCAGTGCCGTCGGGGGGGCCCTCGATGAGCAGTTCTTC.

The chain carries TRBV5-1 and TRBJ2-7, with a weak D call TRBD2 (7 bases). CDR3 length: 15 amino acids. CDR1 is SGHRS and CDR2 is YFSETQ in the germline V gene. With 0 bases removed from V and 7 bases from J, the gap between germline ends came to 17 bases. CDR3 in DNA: TGCGCCAGCAGCTTGGCCTCCGGGGGGCTACGAGAGCAGTACTTC. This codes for CASSLASGGLREQYF.

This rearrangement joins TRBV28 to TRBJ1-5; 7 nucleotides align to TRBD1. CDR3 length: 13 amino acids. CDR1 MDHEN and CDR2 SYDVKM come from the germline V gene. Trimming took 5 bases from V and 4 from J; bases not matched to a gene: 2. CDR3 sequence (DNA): TGTGCCAGCAGTCCGGACAGGAATCAGCCCCAGCATTTT. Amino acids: CASSPDRNQPQHF. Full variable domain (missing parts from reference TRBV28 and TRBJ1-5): DVKVTQSSRYLVKRTGEKVFLECVQDMDHENMFWYRQDPGLGLRLIYFSYDVKMKEKGDIPEGYSVSREKKERFSLILESASTNQTSMYLCASSPDRNQPQHFGDGTRLSIL.

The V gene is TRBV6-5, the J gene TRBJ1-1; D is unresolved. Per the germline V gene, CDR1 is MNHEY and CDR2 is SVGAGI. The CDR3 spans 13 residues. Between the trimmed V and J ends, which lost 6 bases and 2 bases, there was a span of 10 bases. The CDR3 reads CASSLRDNTEAFF. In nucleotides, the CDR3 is TGTGCCAGCAGCCTACGAGATAACACTGAAGCTTTCTTT.

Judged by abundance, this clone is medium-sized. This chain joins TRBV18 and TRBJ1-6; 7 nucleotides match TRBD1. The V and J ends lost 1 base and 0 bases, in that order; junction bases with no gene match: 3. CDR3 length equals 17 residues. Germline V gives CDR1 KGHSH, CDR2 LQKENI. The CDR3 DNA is TGTGCCAGCTCACCACAAGGACAGGACTCCTATAATTCACCCCTCCACTTT. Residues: CASSPQGQDSYNSPLHF.

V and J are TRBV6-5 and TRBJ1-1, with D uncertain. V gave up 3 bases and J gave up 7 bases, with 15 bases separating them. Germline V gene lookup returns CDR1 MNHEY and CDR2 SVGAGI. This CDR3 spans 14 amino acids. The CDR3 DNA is TGTGCCAGCAGTTATAGAGGGTGGGAGGGTGAAGCTTTCTTT. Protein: CASSYRGWEGEAFF.

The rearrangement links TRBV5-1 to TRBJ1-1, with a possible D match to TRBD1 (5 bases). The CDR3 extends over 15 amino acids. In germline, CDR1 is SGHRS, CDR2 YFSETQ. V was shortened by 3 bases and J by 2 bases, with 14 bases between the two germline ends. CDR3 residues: CASSSQGVLNTEAFF. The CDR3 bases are TGCGCCAGCAGCTCCCAAGGGGTTTTAAACACTGAAGCTTTCTTT.

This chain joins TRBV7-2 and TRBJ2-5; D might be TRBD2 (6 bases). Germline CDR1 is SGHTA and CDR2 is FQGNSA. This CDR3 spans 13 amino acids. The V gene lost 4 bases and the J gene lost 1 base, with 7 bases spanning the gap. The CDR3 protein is CASSWGLQETQYF. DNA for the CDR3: TGTGCCAGCAGCTGGGGACTCCAAGAGACCCAGTACTTC.

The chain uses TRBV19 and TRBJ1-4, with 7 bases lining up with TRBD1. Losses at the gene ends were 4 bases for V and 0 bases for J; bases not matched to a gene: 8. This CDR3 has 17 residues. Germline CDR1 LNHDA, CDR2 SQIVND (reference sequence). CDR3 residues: CASSKGQRKSTNEKLFF. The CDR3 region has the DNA TGTGCCAGTAGTAAGGGACAGCGAAAATCAACTAATGAAAAACTGTTTTTT.

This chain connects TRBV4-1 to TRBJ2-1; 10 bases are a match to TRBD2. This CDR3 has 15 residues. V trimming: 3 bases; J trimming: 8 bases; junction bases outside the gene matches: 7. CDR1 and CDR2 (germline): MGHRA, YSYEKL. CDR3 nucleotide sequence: TGCGCCAGCAGCCAGCCAGCGGGGGGGAGGTATGAGCAGTTCTTC. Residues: CASSQPAGGRYEQFF.

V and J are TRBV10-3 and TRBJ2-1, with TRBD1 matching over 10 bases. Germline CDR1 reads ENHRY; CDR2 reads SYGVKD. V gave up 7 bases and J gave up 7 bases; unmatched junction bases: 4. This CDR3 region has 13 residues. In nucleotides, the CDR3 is TGTGCCATCACCCGGACAGGGGGGAATGAGCAGTTCTTC. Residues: CAITRTGGNEQFF.

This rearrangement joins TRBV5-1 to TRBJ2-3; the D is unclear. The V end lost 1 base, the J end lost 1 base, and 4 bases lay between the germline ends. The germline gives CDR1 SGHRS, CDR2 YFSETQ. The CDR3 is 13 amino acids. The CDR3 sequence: CASSLWGTDTQYF. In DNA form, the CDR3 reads TGCGCCAGCAGCTTGTGGGGCACAGATACGCAGTATTTT.

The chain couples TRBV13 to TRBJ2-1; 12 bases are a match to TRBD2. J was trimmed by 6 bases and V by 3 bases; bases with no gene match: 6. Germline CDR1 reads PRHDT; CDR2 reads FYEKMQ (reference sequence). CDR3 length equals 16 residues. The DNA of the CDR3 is TGTGCCAGCAGCTTTAGAACTAGCGGGAGGCCCAATGAGCAGTTCTTC. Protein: CASSFRTSGRPNEQFF.

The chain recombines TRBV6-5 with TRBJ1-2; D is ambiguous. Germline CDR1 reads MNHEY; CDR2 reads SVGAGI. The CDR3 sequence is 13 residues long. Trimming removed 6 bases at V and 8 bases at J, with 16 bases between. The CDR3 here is CASRGGQYSGYTF. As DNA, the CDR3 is TGTGCCAGCAGAGGCGGGCAGTACAGCGGCTACACCTTC.

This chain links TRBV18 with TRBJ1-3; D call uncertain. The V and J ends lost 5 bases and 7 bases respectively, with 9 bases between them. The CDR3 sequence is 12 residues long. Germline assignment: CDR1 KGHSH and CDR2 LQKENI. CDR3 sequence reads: CASSADGNTIYF. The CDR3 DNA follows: TGTGCCAGCTCAGCAGACGGGAACACCATATATTTT.